This T cell receptor beta chain was captured by sequencing in a study of Ad26.COV2.S vaccination and SARS-CoV-2 variants. Study-level information: The donor participated in the COV1001 trial, in its Ad26.COV2.S arm.

The CDR3 covers 16 residues. Germline CDR1 is SGHVS and CDR2 is FQNEAQ. V lost 6 bases to trimming and J lost 2 bases, with 14 bases between them. Treatment meaning: roughly 20 received Ad26.COV2.S at low or high dose, single or two shots; roughly 5 received placebo; per-sample allocation not given. At day 63 after the first vaccine or placebo injection, samples were drawn. Libraries were prepared by immunoSEQ multiplex PCR; TCRdb keeps only in-frame clonotypes and omits some of them. The table shows about 350,000 clones, with roughly 90% occurring only once. The source material was peripheral blood, sampled in a trial of Ad26.COV2.S vaccine versus placebo. The V call is TRBV7-8, the J call TRBJ1-6; no clear D gene. The clonotype was recovered from a person between 18 and 59 years old who received the Ad26.COV2.S COVID-19 vaccine or a placebo. The CDR3 sequence is CASRGIRGPYNSPLHF. CDR3 nucleotides: TGTGCCAGCAGAGGAATACGGGGTCCCTATAATTCACCCCTCCACTTT.